This T cell receptor (beta chain) emerged from a study of blood T cell repertoires in COVID-19. Study background: COVID-19 samples from acute and convalescent phases originated in the United States, Italy and Spain. T cells, B-cell-depleted T cells, or PBMCs provided the cDNA or gDNA that served as material.

The germline V gene has CDR1 LGHDT and CDR2 YNNKEL (reference sequence). The CDR3 runs to 17 residues. The V end was cut by 0 bases, the J end by 1 base, with 14 bases between. Under the authors' procedure: Reference gene primer amplification yielded estimated nucleated cell counts. The data were produced by immunoSEQ multiplex PCR, yet TCRdb's version contains in-frame clones alone and is incomplete. V, J and clone size reflect that table, while D and trimming were determined from the DNA. The sample has 150,000 to 200,000 clones; roughly 80% are singletons. V is TRBV3-1 (or the pseudogene TRBV3-2) and J is TRBJ2-3; tentative D call: TRBD2 (6 bases). This TCR came from a man in his 60s with acute or convalescent COVID-19. Sequencing was carried out using peripheral blood. CDR3 coding DNA: TGTGCCAGCAGCCAAGATCGCGGGGCCTTAGGCACAGATACGCAGTATTTT. Translating it yields CASSQDRGALGTDTQYF.